Following are 4 T cell receptor beta chains from one sample sequenced in a study of blood T cells in healthy people across ages. Using a J-beta primer mix together with a sample-barcoded 5' primer, a second PCR was run for roughly 7 to 12 cycles. MiXCR, applied by TCRdb to the 5' RACE reads, yields one record per CDR3 protein. Of some 800,000 distinct CDR3 sequences listed, 40% to 50% were seen once; the top ten hold about a fifth. Sequenced input: blood. The receptor set was obtained from a man in his fifties or sixties in good health.

A remark on this clonotype: A junction boundary mismatches the germline segment, possibly from a read error. The chain employs TRBV11-3 and TRBJ2-7; TRBD2 matches at 14 bases. Per the germline V gene, CDR1 is SGHNT and CDR2 is YENEEA. This CDR3 contains 16 residues. The CDR3 DNA is TGTGGCAGCAGCCCTCGACTAGCGGGGGGGCTTTACGAGCAGTACTTC. It is translated as CGSSPRLAGGLYEQYF. The whole variable domain, remainder taken from reference TRBV11-3 and TRBJ2-7, is EAGVVQSPRYKIIEKKQPVAFWCNPISGHNTLYWYLQNLGQGPELLIRYENEEAVDDSQLPKDRFSAERLKGVDSTLKIQPAELGDSAVYLCGSSPRLAGGLYEQYFGPGTRLTVT.

About this clonotype itself: A much larger clone sits a single nucleotide away, making a read error possible. The CDR3 here is CSVSRNGADGYTF. The CDR3 DNA reads TGCAGCGTCTCGCGAAACGGAGCGGATGGCTACACCTTC. J is TRBJ1-2 and V is TRBV29-1; no definite D call. CDR3 length equals 13 residues. Germline V gene lookup returns CDR1 SQVTM and CDR2 ANQGSEA. V was shortened by 6 bases and J by 6 bases, with 17 bases between the two germline ends.

The V call is TRBV9, the J call TRBJ2-1; 9 bases match TRBD1. With V trimmed by 3 bases and J by 13 bases, 11 bases remained unmatched. This CDR3 comprises 14 residues. Germline V gene lookup returns CDR1 SGDLS and CDR2 YYNGEE. Written as DNA, the CDR3 is TGTGCCAGCAGCGAGACAGGGGGGATGAACATTCAGTTCTTC. The encoded protein is CASSETGGMNIQFF.

The rearrangement links TRBV2 to TRBJ2-7; 7 bases are a match to TRBD2. Germline values: CDR1 SNHLY, CDR2 FYNNEI. Trimming took 6 bases from V and 6 from J; bases not matched to a gene: 2. This CDR3 has 11 amino acids. In DNA, the CDR3 is TGTGCCAGCAGGACGGGAGGCGAGCAGTACTTC. It is translated as CASRTGGEQYF.